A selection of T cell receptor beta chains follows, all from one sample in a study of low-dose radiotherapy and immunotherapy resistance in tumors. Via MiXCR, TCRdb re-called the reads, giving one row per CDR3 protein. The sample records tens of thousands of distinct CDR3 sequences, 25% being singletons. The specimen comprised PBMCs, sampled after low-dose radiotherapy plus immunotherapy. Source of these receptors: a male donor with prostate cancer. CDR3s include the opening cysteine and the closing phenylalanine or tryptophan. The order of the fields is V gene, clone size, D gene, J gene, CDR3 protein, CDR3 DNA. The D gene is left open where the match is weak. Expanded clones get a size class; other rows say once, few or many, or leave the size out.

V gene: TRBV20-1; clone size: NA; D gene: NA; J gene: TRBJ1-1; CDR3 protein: CSARVAGTEAFF; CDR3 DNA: TGCAGTGCTAGAGTAGCCGGGACAGAAGCTTTCTTT
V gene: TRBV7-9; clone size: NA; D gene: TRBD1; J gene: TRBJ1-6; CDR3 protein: CASSPRDSSPLHF; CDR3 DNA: TGTGCCAGCAGCCCGAGGGACAGTTCACCCCTCCACTTT
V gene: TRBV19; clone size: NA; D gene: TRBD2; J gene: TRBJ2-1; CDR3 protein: CASSTASGRGYNEQFF; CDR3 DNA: TGTGCCAGTAGTACCGCTAGCGGAAGGGGTTACAATGAGCAGTTCTTC
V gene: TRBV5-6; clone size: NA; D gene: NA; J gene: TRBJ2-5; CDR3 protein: CASSFRGSGQETQYF; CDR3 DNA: TGTGCCAGCAGCTTCCGGGGTAGCGGCCAAGAGACCCAGTACTTC
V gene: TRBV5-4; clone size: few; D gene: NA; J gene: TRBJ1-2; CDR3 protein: CASSLGGGGYTF; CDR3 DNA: TGTGCCAGCAGCTTGGGGGGCGGTGGCTACACCTTC
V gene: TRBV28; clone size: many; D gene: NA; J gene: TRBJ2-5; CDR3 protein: CASTSRGYQETQYF; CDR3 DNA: TGTGCCAGCACGTCCCGGGGTTACCAAGAGACCCAGTACTTC
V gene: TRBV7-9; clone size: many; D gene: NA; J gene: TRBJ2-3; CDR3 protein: CASSWGDTQYF; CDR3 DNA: TGTGCCAGCAGCTGGGGAGATACGCAGTATTTT
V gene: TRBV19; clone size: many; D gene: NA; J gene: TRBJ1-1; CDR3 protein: CASSILQGNTEAFF; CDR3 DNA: TGTGCCAGTAGTATTCTTCAGGGGAACACTGAAGCTTTCTTT
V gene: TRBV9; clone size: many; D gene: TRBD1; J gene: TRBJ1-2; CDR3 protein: CASSPRTGSGNYGYTF; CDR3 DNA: TGTGCCAGCAGCCCGCGGACAGGGTCGGGGAACTATGGCTACACCTTC
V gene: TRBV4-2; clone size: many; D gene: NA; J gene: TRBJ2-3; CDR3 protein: CASSQNQGTRPDTQYF; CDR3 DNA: TGTGCCAGCAGCCAGAACCAAGGGACTCGCCCAGATACGCAGTATTTT
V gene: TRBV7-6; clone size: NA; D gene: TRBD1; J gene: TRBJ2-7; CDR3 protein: CASSGTESYEQYF; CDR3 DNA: TGTGCCAGCAGCGGGACAGAAAGCTACGAGCAGTACTTC
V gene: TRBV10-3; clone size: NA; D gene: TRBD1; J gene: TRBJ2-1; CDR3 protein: CAIRGQHYNEQFF; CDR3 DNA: TGTGCCATCAGGGGACAGCATTACAATGAGCAGTTCTTC
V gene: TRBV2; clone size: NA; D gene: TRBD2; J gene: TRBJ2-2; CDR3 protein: CASSQLAYHTGELFF; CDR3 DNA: TGTGCCAGCAGCCAACTAGCGTACCACACCGGGGAGCTGTTTTTT
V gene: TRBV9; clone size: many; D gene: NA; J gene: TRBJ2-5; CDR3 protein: CASSVFGRETQYF; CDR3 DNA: TGTGCCAGCAGCGTATTCGGCCGCGAGACCCAGTACTTC
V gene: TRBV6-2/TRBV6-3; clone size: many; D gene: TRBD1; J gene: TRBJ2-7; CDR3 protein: CASSSQYRGYSYEQYF; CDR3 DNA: TGTGCCAGCAGTTCACAATACAGGGGGTACTCCTACGAGCAGTACTTC
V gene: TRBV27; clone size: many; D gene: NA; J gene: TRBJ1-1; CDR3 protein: CASKSWGSMNTEAFF; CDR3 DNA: TGTGCCAGCAAGTCTTGGGGAAGCATGAACACTGAAGCTTTCTTT
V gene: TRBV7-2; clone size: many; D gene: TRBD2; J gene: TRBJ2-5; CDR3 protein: CASSSSGRWEETQYF; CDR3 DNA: TGTGCCAGCAGTTCCAGCGGGAGATGGGAGGAGACCCAGTACTTC
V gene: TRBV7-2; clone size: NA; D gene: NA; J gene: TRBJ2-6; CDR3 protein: CASSLRSGSGANVLTF; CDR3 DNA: TGTGCCAGCAGCTTAAGGAGCGGAAGTGGGGCCAACGTCCTGACTTTC
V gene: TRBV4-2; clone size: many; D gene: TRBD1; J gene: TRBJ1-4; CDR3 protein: CASSQDRGRGRSGNEKLFF; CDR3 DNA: TGTGCCAGCAGCCAAGACCGAGGGAGGGGGCGAAGTGGTAATGAAAAACTGTTTTTT
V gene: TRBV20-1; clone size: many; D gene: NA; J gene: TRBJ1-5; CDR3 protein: CSARERGGSQPQHF; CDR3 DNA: TGCAGTGCTAGAGAAAGGGGTGGGAGTCAGCCCCAGCATTTT
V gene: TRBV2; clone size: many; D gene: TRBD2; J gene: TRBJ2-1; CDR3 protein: CASNPSGSSYNEQFF; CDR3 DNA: TGTGCCAGCAATCCTAGCGGGAGCTCCTACAATGAGCAGTTCTTC
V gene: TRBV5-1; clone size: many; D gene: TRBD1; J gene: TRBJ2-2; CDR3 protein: CASSLEGQGWTGELFF; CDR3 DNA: TGCGCCAGCAGCTTGGAGGGACAGGGGTGGACCGGGGAGCTGTTTTTT
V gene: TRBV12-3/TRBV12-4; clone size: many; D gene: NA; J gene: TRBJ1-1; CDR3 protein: CASSLFPGGVNTEAFF; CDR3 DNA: TGTGCCAGCAGTTTATTTCCGGGGGGGGTTAACACTGAAGCTTTCTTT
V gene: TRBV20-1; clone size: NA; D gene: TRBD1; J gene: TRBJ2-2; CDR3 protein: CSATTDRGPGVGELFF; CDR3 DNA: TGCAGTGCTACCACAGACAGGGGCCCCGGGGTGGGGGAGCTGTTTTTT
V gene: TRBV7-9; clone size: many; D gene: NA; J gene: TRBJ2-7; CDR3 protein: CASSRGAASSYEQYF; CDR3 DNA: TGTGCCAGCAGCCGAGGGGCAGCTAGCTCCTACGAGCAGTACTTC
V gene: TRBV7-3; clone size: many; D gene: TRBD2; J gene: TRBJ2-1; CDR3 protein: CASSSGAGGPYNEQFF; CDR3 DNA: TGTGCCAGCAGCTCGGGAGCGGGGGGTCCCTACAATGAGCAGTTCTTC
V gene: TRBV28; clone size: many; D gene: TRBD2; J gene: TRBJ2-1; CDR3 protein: CASSSPGLAFYEQFF; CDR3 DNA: TGTGCCAGCAGTTCTCCGGGACTAGCGTTCTATGAGCAGTTCTTC
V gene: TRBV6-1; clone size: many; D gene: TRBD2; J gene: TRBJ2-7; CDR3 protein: CASSEAGGEYEQYF; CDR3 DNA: TGTGCCAGCAGTGAAGCTGGGGGGGAGTACGAGCAGTACTTC
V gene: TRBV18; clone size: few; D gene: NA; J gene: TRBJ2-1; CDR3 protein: CASSPGEEQFF; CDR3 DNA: TGTGCCAGCTCACCAGGGGAGGAGCAGTTCTTC
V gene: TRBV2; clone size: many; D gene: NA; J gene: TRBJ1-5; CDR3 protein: CASSGRGNQPQHF; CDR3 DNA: TGTGCCAGCAGCGGGAGGGGCAATCAGCCCCAGCATTTT
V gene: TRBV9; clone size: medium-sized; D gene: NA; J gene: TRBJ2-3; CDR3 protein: CASSVEQRTDTQYF; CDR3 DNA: TGTGCCAGCAGCGTAGAACAGCGCACAGATACGCAGTATTTT
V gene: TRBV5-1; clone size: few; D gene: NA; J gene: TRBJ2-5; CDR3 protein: CASSPDPGETQYF; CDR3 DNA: TGCGCCAGCAGCCCGGATCCCGGAGAGACCCAGTACTTC
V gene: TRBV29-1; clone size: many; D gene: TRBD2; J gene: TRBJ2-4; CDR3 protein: CSGAGGQGIQYF; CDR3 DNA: TGCAGCGGAGCGGGAGGGCAGGGCATTCAGTACTTC